Listed below are T cell receptor beta chains from one sample, sequenced in a study of blood T cell repertoires in COVID-19. The table came from immunoSEQ multiplex PCR; TCRdb's copy has only in-frame clones and leaves some out. Among tens of thousands of clones listed, around 88% were seen once. Source material: peripheral blood. All receptors derive from a woman older than 75 with acute or convalescent COVID-19. CDR3s include the opening cysteine and the closing phenylalanine or tryptophan. D genes are given only for firm matches. Some rows have no size entry. The others give once, few or many, or a class for an expanded clone.

clone_size: NA
d_call: TRBD2
j_call: TRBJ2-1
v_call: TRBV19
cdr3_nt: TGTGCCAGTAGTATATTGGGGCGGGGGTCCTACAATGAGCAGTTCTTC
cdr3_aa: CASSILGRGSYNEQFF

clone_size: NA
d_call: NA
j_call: TRBJ1-5
v_call: TRBV15
cdr3_nt: TGTGCCACCAGCAGTGGGGGGGGCAATCAGCCCCAGCATTTT
cdr3_aa: CATSSGGGNQPQHF

clone_size: NA
d_call: TRBD1
j_call: TRBJ2-4
v_call: TRBV2
cdr3_nt: TGTGCCAGCAGCTTGGGACAGGGGAGCCTAATTCAGTACTTC
cdr3_aa: CASSLGQGSLIQYF

clone_size: NA
d_call: TRBD1
j_call: TRBJ2-1
v_call: TRBV7-7
cdr3_nt: TGTGCTAGCAGCTCGGACAGGGTGGACAATGAGCAGTTCTTC
cdr3_aa: CASSSDRVDNEQFF

clone_size: NA
d_call: NA
j_call: TRBJ1-2
v_call: TRBV7-8
cdr3_nt: TGTGCCAGCAGCCGATCGACAGCTAACTATGGCTACACCTTC
cdr3_aa: CASSRSTANYGYTF

clone_size: NA
d_call: NA
j_call: TRBJ1-6
v_call: TRBV21-1
cdr3_nt: TGTGCCAGCAGCAAAGAGGCCACTCAGGGTACGGATAATTCACCCCTCCACTTT
cdr3_aa: CASSKEATQGTDNSPLHF

clone_size: NA
d_call: TRBD1
j_call: TRBJ1-1
v_call: TRBV5-1
cdr3_nt: TGCGCCAGCAGCTTGGGAGGGGGCTGGACTGAAGCTTTCTTT
cdr3_aa: CASSLGGGWTEAFF

clone_size: few
d_call: TRBD1
j_call: TRBJ1-2
v_call: TRBV6-2/TRBV6-3
cdr3_nt: TGTGCCAGCAGTCCCGGGACAGGGGCTAGAAACTATGGCTACACCTTC
cdr3_aa: CASSPGTGARNYGYTF

clone_size: once
d_call: NA
j_call: TRBJ2-7
v_call: TRBV12-3/TRBV12-4
cdr3_nt: TGTGCCAGCAGTTCCTCTACTACGAGTAAGCAGTACTTC
cdr3_aa: CASSSSTTSKQYF

clone_size: NA
d_call: TRBD1
j_call: TRBJ2-7
v_call: TRBV3-1/TRBV3-2
cdr3_nt: TGTGCCAGCAGCCAAGATCTTGGACAGGGGCGTCGGCAGTACTTC
cdr3_aa: CASSQDLGQGRRQYF

clone_size: NA
d_call: NA
j_call: TRBJ2-5
v_call: TRBV15
cdr3_nt: TGTGCCACCAGCAAAGATCGGGCTAGCGCTGAGGAGACCCAGTACTTC
cdr3_aa: CATSKDRASAEETQYF

clone_size: NA
d_call: NA
j_call: TRBJ2-1
v_call: TRBV14
cdr3_nt: TGTGCCAGCAGCCGAGCGGGCTCCTACAATGAGCAGTTCTTC
cdr3_aa: CASSRAGSYNEQFF

clone_size: NA
d_call: TRBD2
j_call: TRBJ2-5
v_call: TRBV28
cdr3_nt: TGTGCCAGCAGTCCTACCGGGACTAGCGGGAGAGGAGAGACCCAGTACTTC
cdr3_aa: CASSPTGTSGRGETQYF

clone_size: NA
d_call: TRBD2
j_call: TRBJ2-3
v_call: TRBV19
cdr3_nt: TGTGCCAGTAGTATACAGGCTAGCGGGAGCATGGCAGATACGCAGTATTTT
cdr3_aa: CASSIQASGSMADTQYF

clone_size: NA
d_call: TRBD1
j_call: TRBJ2-7
v_call: TRBV19
cdr3_nt: TGTGCCAGTAGGAGGACAGGTACAGGGTACGAGCAGTACTTC
cdr3_aa: CASRRTGTGYEQYF

clone_size: NA
d_call: TRBD2
j_call: TRBJ2-1
v_call: TRBV6-6
cdr3_nt: TGTGCCAGCAGTCTACACCGTAGCGGGAACACCTACAATGAGCAGTTCTTC
cdr3_aa: CASSLHRSGNTYNEQFF

clone_size: NA
d_call: TRBD1
j_call: TRBJ1-1
v_call: TRBV20-1
cdr3_nt: TGCAGTGGTACAGGGGGGACTGAAGCTTTCTTT
cdr3_aa: CSGTGGTEAFF

clone_size: NA
d_call: NA
j_call: TRBJ2-1
v_call: TRBV5-4
cdr3_nt: TGTGCCAGCAGTAAGGGGGCGGGGAGCCCCTCGTACAATGAGCAGTTCTTC
cdr3_aa: CASSKGAGSPSYNEQFF

clone_size: once
d_call: NA
j_call: TRBJ2-2
v_call: TRBV11-3
cdr3_nt: TGTGCCAGCAGCTTAGAACAGTACACCGGGGAGCTGTTTTTT
cdr3_aa: CASSLEQYTGELFF

clone_size: NA
d_call: TRBD2
j_call: TRBJ2-2
v_call: TRBV2
cdr3_nt: TGTGCCAGCAGGGATATGACTAGCGGAGACACCGGGGAGCTGTTTTTT
cdr3_aa: CASRDMTSGDTGELFF

clone_size: once
d_call: NA
j_call: TRBJ2-1
v_call: TRBV9
cdr3_nt: TGTGCCAGCAGCGTAGACACGTACAATGAGCAGTTCTTC
cdr3_aa: CASSVDTYNEQFF

clone_size: NA
d_call: NA
j_call: TRBJ1-4
v_call: TRBV2
cdr3_nt: TGTGCCAGCACTACCAGGGACACGGTGAATGAAAAACTGTTTTTT
cdr3_aa: CASTTRDTVNEKLFF

clone_size: NA
d_call: NA
j_call: TRBJ1-1
v_call: TRBV25-1
cdr3_nt: TGTGCCAGCAGTGGGGCCCCAACAGGGACCCTGGGGAACACTGAAGCTTTCTTT
cdr3_aa: CASSGAPTGTLGNTEAFF

clone_size: NA
d_call: TRBD1
j_call: TRBJ1-2
v_call: TRBV5-4
cdr3_nt: TGTGCCAGCAGCTTGCCCCGGGACAGGGGCTCTGGCTACACCTTC
cdr3_aa: CASSLPRDRGSGYTF

clone_size: few
d_call: TRBD1
j_call: TRBJ2-7
v_call: TRBV5-1
cdr3_nt: TGCGCCAGCAGCCAGAGGACAGGGAACTACGAGCAGTACTTC
cdr3_aa: CASSQRTGNYEQYF

clone_size: few
d_call: TRBD2
j_call: TRBJ2-7
v_call: TRBV19
cdr3_nt: TGTGCCAGTAGTATTAGCGGGAGCAGACCCTACGAGCAGTACTTC
cdr3_aa: CASSISGSRPYEQYF

clone_size: once
d_call: NA
j_call: TRBJ1-2
v_call: TRBV4-1
cdr3_nt: TGCGCCAGCAGCCAGGTGGACAGAAGCTATGGCTACACCTTC
cdr3_aa: CASSQVDRSYGYTF

clone_size: once
d_call: TRBD1
j_call: TRBJ2-4
v_call: TRBV5-1
cdr3_nt: TGCGCCAGCAGGCTCAGGGGGTCGGAAAACATTCAGTACTTC
cdr3_aa: CASRLRGSENIQYF

clone_size: NA
d_call: NA
j_call: TRBJ1-1
v_call: TRBV6-5
cdr3_nt: TGTGCCAGCCGCCGGGTGTCCGGGAGCACTGAAGCTTTCTTT
cdr3_aa: CASRRVSGSTEAFF

clone_size: NA
d_call: NA
j_call: TRBJ2-4
v_call: TRBV5-1
cdr3_nt: TGCGCCAGCGCCTATATGACAGGAGAAAACATTCAGTACTTC
cdr3_aa: CASAYMTGENIQYF

clone_size: NA
d_call: TRBD1
j_call: TRBJ1-2
v_call: TRBV14
cdr3_nt: TGTGCCAGCAGCCACCGGACAGGGGGCGCTTACTATGGCTACACCTTC
cdr3_aa: CASSHRTGGAYYGYTF

clone_size: NA
d_call: NA
j_call: TRBJ2-3
v_call: TRBV3-1/TRBV3-2
cdr3_nt: TGTGCCAGCAGCTTTCACCGGGGGTCCACAGATACGCAGTATTTT
cdr3_aa: CASSFHRGSTDTQYF

clone_size: NA
d_call: TRBD2
j_call: TRBJ2-1
v_call: TRBV19
cdr3_nt: TGTGCCAGTGCTAGCGGGGCCCGGGATGAGCAGTTCTTC
cdr3_aa: CASASGARDEQFF

clone_size: once
d_call: NA
j_call: TRBJ1-5
v_call: TRBV3-1/TRBV3-2
cdr3_nt: TGTGCCAGCAGCCAAGATGGTCGGGATCAGCCCCAGCATTTT
cdr3_aa: CASSQDGRDQPQHF

clone_size: NA
d_call: NA
j_call: TRBJ2-2
v_call: TRBV19
cdr3_nt: TGTGCCAGTAGTACCCTTAGAACCGGGGAGCTGTTTTTT
cdr3_aa: CASSTLRTGELFF

clone_size: NA
d_call: TRBD1
j_call: TRBJ1-4
v_call: TRBV9
cdr3_nt: TGTGCCAGCAGCGCGACAGGGACTAATGAAAAACTGTTTTTT
cdr3_aa: CASSATGTNEKLFF

clone_size: NA
d_call: NA
j_call: TRBJ1-5
v_call: TRBV2
cdr3_nt: TGTGCCAGCAGTGAAGCTACGACTGTTCAGCCCCAGCATTTT
cdr3_aa: CASSEATTVQPQHF

clone_size: NA
d_call: TRBD2
j_call: TRBJ2-3
v_call: TRBV7-2
cdr3_nt: TGTGCCAGCAGCCCTAGCGGGGGCCGCACAGATACGCAGTATTTT
cdr3_aa: CASSPSGGRTDTQYF

clone_size: NA
d_call: TRBD2
j_call: TRBJ2-2
v_call: TRBV5-1
cdr3_nt: TGCGCCAGCAGCTTCGGGACTAGCGGGATCGGGGAGCTGTTTTTT
cdr3_aa: CASSFGTSGIGELFF

clone_size: once
d_call: TRBD1
j_call: TRBJ1-4
v_call: TRBV25-1
cdr3_nt: TGTGCCAGCAGTGAATATCCGGGACAGGGGGACGAAAAACTGTTTTTT
cdr3_aa: CASSEYPGQGDEKLFF

clone_size: NA
d_call: NA
j_call: TRBJ2-3
v_call: TRBV6-1
cdr3_nt: TGTGCCAGCAGTGAAAGCGGACTACCCACAGATACGCAGTATTTT
cdr3_aa: CASSESGLPTDTQYF

clone_size: NA
d_call: TRBD2
j_call: TRBJ2-7
v_call: TRBV20-1
cdr3_nt: TGCAGTGCTAGTGGGGGGACTACTACCTACGAGCAGTACTTC
cdr3_aa: CSASGGTTTYEQYF

clone_size: NA
d_call: NA
j_call: TRBJ2-3
v_call: TRBV3-1/TRBV3-2
cdr3_nt: TGTGCCAGCAGCCAAGATCTAGGCGGGACCACAGATACGCAGTATTTT
cdr3_aa: CASSQDLGGTTDTQYF

clone_size: NA
d_call: TRBD2
j_call: TRBJ2-1
v_call: TRBV27
cdr3_nt: TGTGCCAGCAGTTTAAGGGCGGGAGTCAACAATGAGCAGTTCTTC
cdr3_aa: CASSLRAGVNNEQFF

clone_size: NA
d_call: TRBD1
j_call: TRBJ1-5
v_call: TRBV5-1
cdr3_nt: TGCGCCAGCAGCGGGACAGGGGGCTTAAATCAGCCCCAGCATTTT
cdr3_aa: CASSGTGGLNQPQHF

clone_size: NA
d_call: NA
j_call: TRBJ2-5
v_call: TRBV7-3
cdr3_nt: TGTGCCAGCAGCCCCAGAGGCGGGACCGAAGAGACCCAGTACTTC
cdr3_aa: CASSPRGGTEETQYF